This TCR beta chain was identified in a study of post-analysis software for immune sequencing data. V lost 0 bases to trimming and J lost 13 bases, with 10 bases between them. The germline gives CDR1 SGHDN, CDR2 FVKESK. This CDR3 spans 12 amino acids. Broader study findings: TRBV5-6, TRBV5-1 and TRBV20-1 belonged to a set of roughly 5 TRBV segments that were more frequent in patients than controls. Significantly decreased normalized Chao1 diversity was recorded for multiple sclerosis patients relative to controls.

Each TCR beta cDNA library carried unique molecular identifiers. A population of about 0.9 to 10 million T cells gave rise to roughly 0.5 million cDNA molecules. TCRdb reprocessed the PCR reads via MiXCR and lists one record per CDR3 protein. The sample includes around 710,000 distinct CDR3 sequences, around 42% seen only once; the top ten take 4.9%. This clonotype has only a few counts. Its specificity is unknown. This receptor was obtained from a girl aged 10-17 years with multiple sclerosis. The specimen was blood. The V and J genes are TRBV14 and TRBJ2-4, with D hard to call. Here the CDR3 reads CASSQEGSLQYF. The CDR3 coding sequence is TGTGCCAGCAGCCAAGAAGGGTCTTTGCAGTACTTC.